One sample yielded the 15 T cell receptor beta chains listed below, sequenced in a study of cytomegalovirus exposure and HLA in healthy donors. The study ran its PCR with 60 Vbeta and 13 Jbeta primers. TCRdb keeps only in-frame clones here, not all; method: immunoSEQ multiplex PCR. The data show about 99,000 clones, over 75% seen once. What was sequenced was PBMCs. These receptors were taken from a man aged 40-55 years in good health and CMV-seronegative.

This rearrangement joins TRBV10-1 to TRBJ1-1; the D gene is possibly TRBD1 (6 bases). CDR1 WNHNN and CDR2 SYGVQD come from the germline V gene (reference sequence). Trimming took off 2 bases at V and 7 bases at J, with 17 bases between the two ends. This CDR3 spans 15 amino acids. CDR3 loop: CASSERGTPGVEAFF. DNA of the CDR3: TGCGCCAGCAGTGAGAGGGGTACTCCAGGGGTTGAAGCTTTCTTT.

The J gene is TRBJ2-3, the V gene TRBV4-1; the D is unclear. The germline V gene encodes CDR1 MGHRA and CDR2 YSYEKL. CDR3 size: 17 residues. Trimming shortened V by 0 bases and J by 2 bases, and 15 bases separated the two germline ends. This CDR3 reads CASSQENLPIYTDTQYF. The CDR3 DNA sequence: TGCGCCAGCAGCCAAGAGAATCTACCGATATACACAGATACGCAGTATTTT.

This clone showed up just a few times. The chain recombines TRBV30 with TRBJ2-2; unclear D gene. The germline V and J ends were trimmed by 4 bases and 0 bases, with 3 bases remaining between them. The length of the CDR3 is 12 residues. Looked up from germline, CDR1 is GTSNPN and CDR2 is SVGIG (reference sequence). The CDR3, as DNA: TGTGCCTGGACTGCGAACACCGGGGAGCTGTTTTTT. Protein product: CAWTANTGELFF. The whole variable domain, filled in from reference TRBV30 and TRBJ2-2, reads SQTIHQWPATLVQPVGSPLSLECTVEGTSNPNLYWYRQAAGRGLQLLFYSVGIGQISSEVPQNLSASRPQDRQFILSSKKLLLSDSGFYLCAWTANTGELFFGEGSRLTVL.

The CDR3 here is CASSLVRGGTSEAFF. CDR3 nucleotides: TGTGCCAGCAGCTTAGTAAGGGGCGGCACCTCTGAAGCTTTCTTT. The chain employs TRBV7-9 and TRBJ1-1, with TRBD1 as a possible D gene (5 bases). The CDR3 loop spans 15 amino acids. Germline CDR1 and CDR2: SEHNR and FQNEAQ (reference sequence). The V end lost 1 base, the J end lost 6 bases, and 15 bases lay between the germline ends.

The V call is TRBV28, the J call TRBJ2-3; 12 bases are shared with TRBD2. Germline V gene data show CDR1 as MDHEN and CDR2 as SYDVKM. The CDR3 spans 17 residues. V lost 6 bases and J lost 2; bases outside the gene matches: 9. The CDR3 DNA reads as TGTGCCAGCAGCGAAACAACTAGCGGGAGGTACACAGATACGCAGTATTTT. Protein product: CASSETTSGRYTDTQYF.

V gene TRBV5-1 combines with J gene TRBJ1-2, with TRBD1 matching 10 bases. Germline V gene data show CDR1 as SGHRS and CDR2 as YFSETQ. Unmatched junction bases numbered 9, after V lost 4 bases and J lost 6 bases. This CDR3 spans 15 amino acids. The CDR3 DNA sequence: TGCGCCAGCAGCCCACGACAGGGGGCGGGGGATGGCTACACCTTC. It codes for CASSPRQGAGDGYTF.

V gene TRBV2 combines with J gene TRBJ1-6; 9 bases line up with TRBD1. Germline V lookup: CDR1 SNHLY, CDR2 FYNNEI. V trimming: 8 bases; J trimming: 10 bases; junction bases outside the gene matches: 9. The CDR3 extends over 14 amino acids. CDR3 bases: TGTGCCAGCGGCCGGGACAGGGATAGATCACCCCTCCACTTT. Amino acids: CASGRDRDRSPLHF.

This clone was detected only a few times. The chain recombines TRBV10-3 with TRBJ2-1; no reliable D call. Per the germline V gene, CDR1 is ENHRY and CDR2 is SYGVKD. Trimming shortened V by 4 bases and J by 4 bases, and 5 bases separated the two germline ends. The CDR3 length is 12 residues. This chain's CDR3 is CAISAIYNEQFF. The CDR3 DNA sequence: TGTGCCATCAGTGCTATTTACAATGAGCAGTTCTTC.

V and J are TRBV28 and TRBJ2-3; D is perhaps TRBD2 (5 bases). The length of the CDR3 is 13 residues. The V gene lost 7 bases and the J gene lost 3 bases, with 11 bases spanning the gap. In germline, CDR1 is MDHEN, CDR2 SYDVKM. The DNA of the CDR3 is TGTGCCAGCACCCCCGGAGGTACAGATACGCAGTATTTT. Protein sequence: CASTPGGTDTQYF.

This rearrangement joins TRBV6-5 to TRBJ1-2; 7 bases align to TRBD1. CDR3 size: 14 residues. The trim removed 2 bases at V and 6 bases at J, leaving 6 bases unmatched. Germline CDR1 and CDR2: MNHEY and SVGAGI. The CDR3 spells CASSYLTGEDGYTF. The CDR3 nucleotides are TGTGCCAGCAGTTACCTCACAGGGGAGGATGGCTACACCTTC.

The CDR3 region is CAWSGSGDDTGELFF. CDR3 nucleotide sequence: TGTGCCTGGAGTGGTTCGGGGGATGACACCGGGGAGCTGTTTTTT. This sequence joins TRBV30 and TRBJ2-2; weak D call: TRBD2 (6 bases). This CDR3 region has 15 residues. V was shortened by 1 base and J by 3 bases, with 12 bases between the two germline ends. Germline values: CDR1 GTSNPN, CDR2 SVGIG (reference sequence).

In its sample, this clone was seen a few times. This specimen includes other DNA sequences encoding the same CDR3. CDR3: CASSESNTDTQYF. Written as DNA, the CDR3 is TGTGCCAGCAGTGAATCCAACACAGATACGCAGTATTTT. This rearrangement joins TRBV2 to TRBJ2-3; D call uncertain. V dropped 2 bases and J dropped 2 bases, with 5 bases sitting between them. The CDR3 runs 13 residues. CDR1 is SNHLY and CDR2 is FYNNEI in the germline V gene.

The rearrangement links TRBV6-5 to TRBJ1-3; TRBD1 aligns across 7 bases. V lost 5 bases to trimming and J lost 1 base; unmatched junction nucleotides: 2. The CDR3 is made up of 14 amino acids. CDR1 is MNHEY and CDR2 is SVGAGI in the germline V gene. The CDR3 nucleotides are TGTGCCAGCAGTCTGGGACAGTCTGGAAACACCATATATTTT. Protein sequence: CASSLGQSGNTIYF.

CDR3 protein: CASSLTGHNSPLHF. CDR3 DNA sequence: TGTGCCAGCAGTTTGACAGGGCATAATTCACCCCTCCACTTT. The chain links TRBV27 to TRBJ1-6; 7 bases line up with TRBD1. Germline loops: CDR1 MNHEY, CDR2 SMNVEV (reference sequence). The CDR3 length is 14 residues. The J segment lost 5 bases and the V segment lost 3 bases, leaving 1 base of the junction unmatched.

This chain joins TRBV15 and TRBJ2-7; no reliable D call. Per the germline V gene, CDR1 is LNHNV and CDR2 is YYDKDF (reference sequence). The CDR3 length is 12 residues. Trimming removed 3 bases from V and 6 bases from J, with 9 bases in between. The CDR3 here is CATSSSLGEQYF. The CDR3 DNA follows: TGTGCCACCAGCAGTTCCCTAGGCGAGCAGTACTTC.